A selection of T cell receptor beta chains follows, all from one sample in a study of T cell responses to AZD1222 COVID-19 vaccine. Only in-frame clones appear in the TCRdb table, and some are missing; sequencing was by immunoSEQ multiplex PCR. The repertoire includes about 150,000 clones, around 90% of them detected once, and approximately 3.3% sits in the top ten. Sequencing used peripheral blood, obtained 28 days after the second AZD1222 dose. The receptors originated from an adult who received the AZD1222 COVID-19 vaccine. CDR3s include the opening cysteine and the closing phenylalanine or tryptophan.

V: TRBV11-3
J: TRBJ2-1
CDR3: CASSLEWSAAGGGNEQFF

V: TRBV5-1
J: TRBJ2-6
CDR3: CASSLTGTGAPDVLTF

V: TRBV7-8
J: TRBJ2-2
CDR3: CASSLGSSAELFF

V: TRBV5-1
J: TRBJ1-2
CDR3: CASSREGHGYGYTF

V: TRBV3-1/TRBV3-2
J: TRBJ2-7
CDR3: CASQGLAYEQYF

V: TRBV10-3
J: TRBJ2-7
CDR3: CATHAGLEQYF

V: TRBV2
J: TRBJ1-2
CDR3: CASSKGQGGDYGYTF

V: TRBV28
J: TRBJ2-5
CDR3: CASSPGTVVGETQYF

V: TRBV6-6
J: TRBJ1-2
CDR3: CASSDRSPYGYTF

V: TRBV24-1
J: TRBJ2-7
CDR3: CATSDLTGGKWEQYF

V: TRBV3-1/TRBV3-2
J: TRBJ2-1
CDR3: CASSWGTSGMLNEQFF

V: TRBV11-2
J: TRBJ2-2
CDR3: CASSPRVAGYGELFF

V: TRBV27
J: TRBJ2-7
CDR3: CASSSNDRTISYEQYF

V: TRBV28
J: TRBJ2-7
CDR3: CASSLTGDRGLGEQYF

V: TRBV5-1
J: TRBJ2-7
CDR3: CASSRLAGDGYEQYF

V: TRBV9
J: TRBJ1-2
CDR3: CASSVGRENYGYTF

V: TRBV10-2
J: TRBJ1-5
CDR3: CASAETGGSQPQHF

V: TRBV7-2
J: TRBJ2-5
CDR3: CASSLAFSLAEQETQYF

V: TRBV4-2
J: TRBJ2-7
CDR3: CASSQGSAGGPEEQYF

V: TRBV7-9
J: TRBJ2-5
CDR3: CASSPGLAETQYF

V: TRBV5-5
J: TRBJ1-5
CDR3: CASGRDGNQPQHF

V: TRBV7-6
J: TRBJ2-2
CDR3: CASSLASRVNGELFF